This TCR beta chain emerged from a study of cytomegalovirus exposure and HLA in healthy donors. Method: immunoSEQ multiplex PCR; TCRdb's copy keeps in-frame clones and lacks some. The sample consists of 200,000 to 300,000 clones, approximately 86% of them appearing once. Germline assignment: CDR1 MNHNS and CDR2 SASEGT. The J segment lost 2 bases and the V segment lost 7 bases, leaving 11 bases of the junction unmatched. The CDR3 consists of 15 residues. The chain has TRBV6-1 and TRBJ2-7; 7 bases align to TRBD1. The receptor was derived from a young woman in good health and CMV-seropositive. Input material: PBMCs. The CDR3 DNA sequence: TGTGCCAGCACCCGATCCGGGACAGTCCCCTACGAGCAGTACTTC. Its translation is CASTRSGTVPYEQYF.